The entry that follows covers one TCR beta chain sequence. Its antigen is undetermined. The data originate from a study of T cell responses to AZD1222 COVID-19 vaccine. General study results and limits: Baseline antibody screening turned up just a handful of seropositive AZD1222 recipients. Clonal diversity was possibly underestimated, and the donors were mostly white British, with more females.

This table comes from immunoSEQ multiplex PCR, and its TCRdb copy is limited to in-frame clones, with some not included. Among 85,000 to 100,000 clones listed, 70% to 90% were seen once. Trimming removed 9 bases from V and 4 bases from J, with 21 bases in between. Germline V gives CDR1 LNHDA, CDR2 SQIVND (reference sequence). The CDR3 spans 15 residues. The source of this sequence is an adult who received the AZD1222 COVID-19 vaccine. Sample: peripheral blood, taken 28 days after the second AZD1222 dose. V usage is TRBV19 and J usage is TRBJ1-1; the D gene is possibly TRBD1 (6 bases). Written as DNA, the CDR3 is TGTGCCAGCCGCCCCGTGGGGGCTGGAGGCACTGAAGCTTTCTTT. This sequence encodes CASRPVGAGGTEAFF.